This TCR beta chain stems from a study of T-cell reconstitution after alpha-beta-depleted transplantation in children. The authors prepared the TCRbeta library with unique molecular identifiers. TCRdb recomputed calls from the PCR reads with MiXCR, one row per CDR3 protein. Among fewer than 150,000 distinct CDR3 sequences, roughly 9% were seen once, and the ten largest hold 24%. The starting material was PBMCs, mostly from graft donor cells, obtained 180 days after TCRalphabeta/CD19-depleted stem cell transplant. This clonotype originated in a girl less than two years old who had a stem cell transplant for combined immunodeficiency, so the T cells may come from the graft donor.

CDR3 bases: TGTGCCAGCAGCTTAGAGAAGACCCGGGCCCACGAGCAGTACTTC. Translating it yields CASSLEKTRAHEQYF. The chain is built from TRBV7-9 and TRBJ2-7; no reliable D call. CDR1 and CDR2 (germline): SEHNR, FQNEAQ (reference sequence). Trimming took 1 base from V and 5 from J, leaving 15 bases between them. CDR3 length: 15 residues.